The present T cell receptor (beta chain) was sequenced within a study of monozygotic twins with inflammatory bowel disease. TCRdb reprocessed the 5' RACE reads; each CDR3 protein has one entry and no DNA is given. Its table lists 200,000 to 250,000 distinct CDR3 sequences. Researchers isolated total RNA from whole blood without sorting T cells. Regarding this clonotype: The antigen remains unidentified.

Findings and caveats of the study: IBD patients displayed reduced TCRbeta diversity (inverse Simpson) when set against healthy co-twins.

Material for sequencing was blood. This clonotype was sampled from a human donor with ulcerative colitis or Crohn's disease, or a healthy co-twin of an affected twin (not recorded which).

The CDR3 sequence is CASSLTDRPHITGELFF. This chain links TRBV18 with TRBJ2-2; the D gene TCRdb calls, TRBD1, cannot be checked with no DNA. There are 17 residues in the CDR3. The germline CDR1 and CDR2 sequences are KGHSH and LQKENI.